This T cell receptor (beta chain) was recorded in a study of blood T cell repertoires in COVID-19. Study as a whole: Material from acute and convalescent COVID-19 was sourced from the United States, Italy and Spain. T cells, B-cell-depleted T cells, or PBMCs provided the cDNA or gDNA that served as material.

This clone was recorded a few times. The CDR3 has 12 amino acids. V trimming: 5 bases; J trimming: 6 bases; junction bases outside the gene matches: 5. CDR1 is SQVTM and CDR2 is ANQGSEA in the germline V gene. In the original analysis: Reference gene primer amplification gave estimated nucleated cell counts. Sequencing was performed with immunoSEQ multiplex PCR; in TCRdb, only in-frame clones are kept and a portion is missing. That table is the source of V, J and clone size, and D and trimming were worked out from the DNA. The data contain just under 300,000 clones, around 87% of them singletons. The chain employs TRBV29-1 and TRBJ2-7, with 9 bases fitting TRBD1. This sequence was found in a man between 65 and 85 years old with acute or convalescent COVID-19. The sequencing input was peripheral blood. The chain's CDR3 is CSVHRGPGEQYF. As DNA, the CDR3 is TGCAGCGTTCACAGGGGGCCGGGCGAGCAGTACTTC.